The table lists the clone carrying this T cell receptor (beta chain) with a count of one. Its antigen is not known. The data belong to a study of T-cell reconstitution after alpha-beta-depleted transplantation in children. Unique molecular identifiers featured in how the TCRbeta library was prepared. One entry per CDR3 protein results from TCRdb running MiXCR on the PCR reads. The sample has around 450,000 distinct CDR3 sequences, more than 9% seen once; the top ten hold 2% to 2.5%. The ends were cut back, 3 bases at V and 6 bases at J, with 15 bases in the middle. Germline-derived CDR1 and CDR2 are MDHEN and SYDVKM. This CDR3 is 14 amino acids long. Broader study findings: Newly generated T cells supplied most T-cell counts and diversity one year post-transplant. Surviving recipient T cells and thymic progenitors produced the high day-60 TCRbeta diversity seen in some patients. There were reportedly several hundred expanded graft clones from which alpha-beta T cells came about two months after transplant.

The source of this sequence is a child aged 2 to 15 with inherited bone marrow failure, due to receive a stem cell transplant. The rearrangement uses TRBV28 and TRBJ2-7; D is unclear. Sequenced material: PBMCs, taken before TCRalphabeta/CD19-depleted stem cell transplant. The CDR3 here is CASSFAIGVGEQYF. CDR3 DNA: TGTGCCAGCAGTTTTGCGATCGGAGTTGGCGAGCAGTACTTC.